Each of the 5 T cell receptor beta chains below was sequenced from the same sample in a study of T cell repertoires in cytomegalovirus infection. No antigens are known for them. TCRdb used MiXCR to reprocess the reads, holding one entry per CDR3 protein. The profile shows a few hundred thousand distinct CDR3 sequences, approximately 40% of them singletons. The sequencing here drew on cultured PBMCs, taken from culture after CMV antigen stimulation. These receptors were collected from a human donor in good health (CMV status not recorded). Some clones in this sample may be carry-over from other donors' samples.

The CDR3 protein is CASRIQGGVPYGYTF. The CDR3, as DNA: TGTGCCAGCAGAATACAGGGAGGAGTTCCCTATGGCTACACCTTC. The chain links TRBV6-2 or TRBV6-3 to TRBJ1-2; D may be TRBD1 (6 bases). Trimming cost V 6 bases and J 4 bases, with 18 bases left between them. CDR1 and CDR2 from the germline V gene are MNHEY and SVGEGT. CDR3 length: 15 amino acids.

Worth noting for this clonotype: The CDR3 end shows no conserved phenylalanine or tryptophan, and so a read error is likely. This chain uses TRBV7-4 with TRBJ2-2; no firm D call. The CDR3 has 15 residues. The germline V gene encodes CDR1 SGHVT and CDR2 SQSDAQ. V was shortened by 7 bases and J by 0 bases, with 12 bases between the two germline ends. The CDR3 coding sequence is TGTGCCAGCACTTCGCCATGGGCGAACACCGGGGAGCTGTTTTTA. As protein: CASTSPWANTGELFL.

This clonotype was detected a few times. V and J are TRBV7-9 and TRBJ2-7; 9 nucleotides match TRBD1. After removal of 1 base from V and 1 base from J, the junction contained 5 bases not matched to a gene. Germline-derived CDR1 and CDR2 are SEHNR and FQNEAQ (reference sequence). This CDR3 region has 16 residues. The CDR3 DNA follows: TGTGCCAGCAGCTTAGTGACTGGGACAGGGTCCTACGAGCAGTACTTC. This sequence encodes CASSLVTGTGSYEQYF.

This CDR3 reads CASGRTPRVEAFF. CDR3 bases: TGTGCTAGTGGTCGAACTCCCAGGGTTGAAGCTTTCTTT. The chain carries TRBV12-5 and TRBJ1-1; D perhaps matches TRBD1 (5 bases). The CDR3 sequence is 13 residues long. Trimming shortened V by 5 bases and J by 7 bases, and 14 bases separated the two germline ends. Germline V gene data show CDR1 as LGHNT and CDR2 as FRNRAP.

The table lists this clonotype with a few counts. The J gene is TRBJ1-2, the V gene TRBV7-2; no firm D call. Per germline, CDR1 SGHTA and CDR2 FQGNSA. CDR3 length: 14 residues. Trimming left V 4 bases short and J 8 bases short, with 17 bases between. As DNA, the CDR3 is TGTGCCAGCAGCTCATCCGACGGGGTGGACGGCTACACCTTC. Its protein is CASSSSDGVDGYTF.